The clone carrying this TCR beta chain was counted ten times or more. The record originates from a study of T-cell reconstitution after alpha-beta-depleted transplantation in children. Unique molecular identifiers were used to barcode this TCRbeta library. MiXCR, applied by TCRdb to the PCR reads, yields one record per CDR3 protein. The table shows hundreds of thousands of distinct CDR3 sequences, with roughly a tenth occurring only once. CDR3 length: 12 amino acids. Germline CDR1 MNHEY, CDR2 SVGAGI. Trimming stripped 5 bases from V and 8 bases from J, with 10 bases between. Sequencing used PBMCs, obtained before TCRalphabeta/CD19-depleted stem cell transplant. This chain connects TRBV6-5 to TRBJ2-1; D tentatively fits TRBD1 or TRBD2 (6 bases each). The sequence was obtained from a child aged 2-9 years with inherited bone marrow failure, due to receive a stem cell transplant. CDR3 nucleotide sequence: TGTGCCAGCAGTAGAAGGGGGGATGAGCAGTTCTTC. Amino acid sequence: CASSRRGDEQFF.